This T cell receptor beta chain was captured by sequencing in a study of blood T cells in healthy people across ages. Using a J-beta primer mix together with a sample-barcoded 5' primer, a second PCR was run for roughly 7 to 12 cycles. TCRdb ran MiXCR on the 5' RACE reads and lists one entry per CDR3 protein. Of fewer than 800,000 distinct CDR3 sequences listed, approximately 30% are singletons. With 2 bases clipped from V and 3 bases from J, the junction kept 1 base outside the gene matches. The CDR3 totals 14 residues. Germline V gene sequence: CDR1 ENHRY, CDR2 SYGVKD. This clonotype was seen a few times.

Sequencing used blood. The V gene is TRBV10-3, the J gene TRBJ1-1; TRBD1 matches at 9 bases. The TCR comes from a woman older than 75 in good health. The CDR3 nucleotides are TGTGCCATCAGTGAGAGGGACAGGGACACTGAAGCTTTCTTT. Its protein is CAISERDRDTEAFF.